The subject of this entry is one TCR beta chain. Its specificity is not known. These data belong to a study of radiotherapy plus CTLA-4 blockade in lung cancer. Study findings and constraints: Clones derived from tumor TCRs expanded in blood after radiotherapy plus ipilimumab.

Assay used: immunoSEQ multiplex PCR; TCRdb lists only in-frame clones, some missing. The data contain 35,000 to 55,000 clones, about 70% of them singletons. The ends lost 5 bases at V and 2 bases at J; junction bases unmatched: 2. Germline CDR1 and CDR2: SGHTA and FQGNSA. This CDR3 is built from 14 residues. The specimen was peripheral blood, collected from a patient treated with radiotherapy plus ipilimumab. The source of this sequence is a human donor with non-small cell lung cancer who had a partial response to radiotherapy plus ipilimumab. The gene calls are TRBV7-2 and TRBJ2-1; 8 bases match TRBD2. For the CDR3, the DNA is TGTGCCAGCAGCGCGGGACTAGCCTACAATGAGCAGTTCTTC. Translated: CASSAGLAYNEQFF.